This TCR beta chain was observed in a study of blood T cell repertoires in COVID-19. Germline-derived CDR1 and CDR2 are SQVTM and ANQGSEA. V lost 6 bases and J lost 5; bases outside the gene matches: 13. This CDR3 contains 15 residues. Repertoires were generated with immunoSEQ multiplex PCR, while TCRdb's copy carries only in-frame clones and drops some. The sample has 200,000 to 300,000 clones; more than 80% are singletons. The V call is TRBV29-1, the J call TRBJ1-2; TRBD1 matches at 9 bases. This clonotype originated in a woman aged 40 to 50 with acute or convalescent COVID-19. The sequenced sample consisted of peripheral blood. The CDR3 spells CSVGQGVGKGYGYTF. The CDR3 coding sequence is TGCAGCGTGGGACAGGGAGTTGGAAAAGGTTATGGCTACACCTTC.